One TCR beta chain is described in this entry. What it binds is not known. The PCR used 60 Vbeta and 13 Jbeta primers. Profiled with immunoSEQ multiplex PCR; TCRdb holds only in-frame clones, not every one. The top ten clones hold under 6.5% of a sample with approximately 110,000 clones, roughly 69% of them seen once. When sampled, the donors appeared nominally healthy, though they likely had unrecorded immune exposures. The data stem from a study of cytomegalovirus exposure and HLA in healthy donors. Study context: Early on, a data release was issued that held approximately 78 million unique TCRs from HLA-typed donors.

Overall study results and limits: Near-uniform donor sequencing depth was presumed by presence/absence analyses. The study dropped some indistinguishable V segments, TRBV6-2 and TRBV6-3 among them.

After removal of 0 bases from V and 0 bases from J, the junction contained 8 bases not matched to a gene. CDR1 is LGHNA, CDR2 YNFKEQ, per germline. The CDR3 runs to 19 residues. The TCR originated in a woman in her seventies in good health and CMV-seropositive. The rearrangement joins TRBV4-2 to TRBJ2-1; 10 nucleotides match TRBD2. Material: PBMCs. The CDR3 bases are TGTGCCAGCAGCCAAGATAAGCTAGCGGGGGCCCTCTCCTACAATGAGCAGTTCTTC. It codes for CASSQDKLAGALSYNEQFF.